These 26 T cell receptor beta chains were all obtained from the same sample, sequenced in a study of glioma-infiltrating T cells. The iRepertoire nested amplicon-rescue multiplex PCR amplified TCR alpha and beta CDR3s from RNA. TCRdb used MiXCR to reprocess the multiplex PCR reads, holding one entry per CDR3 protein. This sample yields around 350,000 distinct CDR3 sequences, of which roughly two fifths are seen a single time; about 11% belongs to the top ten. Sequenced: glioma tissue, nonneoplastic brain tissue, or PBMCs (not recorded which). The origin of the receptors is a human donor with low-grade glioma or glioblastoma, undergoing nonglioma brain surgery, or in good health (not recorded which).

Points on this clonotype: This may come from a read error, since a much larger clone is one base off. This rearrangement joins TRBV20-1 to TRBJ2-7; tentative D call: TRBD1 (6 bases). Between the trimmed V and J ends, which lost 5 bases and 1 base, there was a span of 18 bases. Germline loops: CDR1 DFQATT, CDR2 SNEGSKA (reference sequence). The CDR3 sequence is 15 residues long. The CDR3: CSAAKPWDISYEQYF. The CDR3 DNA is TGCAGTGCTGCTAAACCCTGGGACATATCCTACGAGCAGTACTTC.

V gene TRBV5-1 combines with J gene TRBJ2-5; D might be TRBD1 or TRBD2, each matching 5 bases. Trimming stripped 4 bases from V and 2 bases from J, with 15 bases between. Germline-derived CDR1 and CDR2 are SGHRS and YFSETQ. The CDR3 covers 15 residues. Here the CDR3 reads CASSPGPDGQETQYF. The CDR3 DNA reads TGCGCCAGCAGCCCGGGACCGGACGGACAAGAGACCCAGTACTTC.

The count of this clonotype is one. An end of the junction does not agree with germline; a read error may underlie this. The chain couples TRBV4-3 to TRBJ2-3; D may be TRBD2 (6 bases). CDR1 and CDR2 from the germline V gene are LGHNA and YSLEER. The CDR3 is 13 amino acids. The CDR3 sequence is CDSSGQGTDTQYF. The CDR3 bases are TGCGACAGCAGCGGGCAGGGCACAGATACGCAGTATTTT.

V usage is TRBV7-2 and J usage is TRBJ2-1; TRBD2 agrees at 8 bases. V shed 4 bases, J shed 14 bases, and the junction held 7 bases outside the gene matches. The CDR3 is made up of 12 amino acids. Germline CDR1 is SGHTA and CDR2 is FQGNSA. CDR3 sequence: CASSYVGTSKFF. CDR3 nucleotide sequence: TGTGCCAGCAGCTACGTTGGGACTAGTAAGTTCTTC.

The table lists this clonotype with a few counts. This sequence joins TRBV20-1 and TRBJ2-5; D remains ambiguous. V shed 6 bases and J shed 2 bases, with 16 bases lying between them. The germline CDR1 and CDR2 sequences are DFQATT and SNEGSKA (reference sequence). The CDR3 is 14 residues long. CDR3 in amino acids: CSASPPGRQETQYF. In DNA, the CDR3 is TGCAGTGCCTCCCCCCCGGGCAGACAAGAGACCCAGTACTTC.

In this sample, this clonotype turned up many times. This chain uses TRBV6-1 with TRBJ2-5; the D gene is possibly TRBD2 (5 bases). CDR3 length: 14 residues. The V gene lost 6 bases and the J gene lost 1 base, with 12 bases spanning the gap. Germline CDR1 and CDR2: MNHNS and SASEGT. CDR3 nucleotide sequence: TGTGCCAGCAGCAACCCGGGATTCCAAGAGACCCAGTACTTC. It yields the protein CASSNPGFQETQYF.

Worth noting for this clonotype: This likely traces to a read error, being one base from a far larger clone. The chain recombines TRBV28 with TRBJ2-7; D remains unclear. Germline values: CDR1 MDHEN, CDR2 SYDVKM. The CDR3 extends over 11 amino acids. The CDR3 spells CTSSLYYEQYF. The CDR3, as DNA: TGTACCAGCAGTTTATACTACGAGCAGTACTTC.

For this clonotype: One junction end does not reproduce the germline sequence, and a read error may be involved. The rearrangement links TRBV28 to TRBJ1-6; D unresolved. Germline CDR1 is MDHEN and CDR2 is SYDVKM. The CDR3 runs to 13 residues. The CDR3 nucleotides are TGTGCCAGCAGTGAACGAGTAGCATCACCCCTCCAATTT. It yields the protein CASSERVASPLQF.

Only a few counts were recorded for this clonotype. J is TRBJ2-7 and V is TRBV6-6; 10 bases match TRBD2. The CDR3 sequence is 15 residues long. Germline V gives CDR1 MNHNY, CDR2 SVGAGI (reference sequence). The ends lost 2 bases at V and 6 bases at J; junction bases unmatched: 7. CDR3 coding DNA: TGTGCCAGCAGTTACGGTCTAGCGGGAGACGGCGAGCAGTACTTC. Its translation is CASSYGLAGDGEQYF.

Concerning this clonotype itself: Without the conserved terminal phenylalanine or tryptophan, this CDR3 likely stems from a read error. In DNA form, the CDR3 reads TGTGCCACCAGCAGACCAGACCGGAATGAGCGACTGTTTTCT. Translation gives CATSRPDRNERLFS. The chain couples TRBV15 to TRBJ1-4, with D unclear. The germline CDR1 and CDR2 sequences are LNHNV and YYDKDF (reference sequence). The CDR3 totals 14 residues. Between the trimmed V and J ends, which lost 2 bases and 13 bases, there was a span of 17 bases.

In nucleotides, the CDR3 is TGTGCCAGCAAAGGAAAGGGACTAGCGGTTCTTGATACGCAGTATTTT. This codes for CASKGKGLAVLDTQYF. This chain uses TRBV6-5 with TRBJ2-3; 11 bases agree with TRBD2. Germline trimming cut 7 bases from V and 6 bases from J; bases unmatched to any gene: 12. From germline, CDR1 is MNHEY and CDR2 SVGAGI. CDR3 length equals 16 residues.

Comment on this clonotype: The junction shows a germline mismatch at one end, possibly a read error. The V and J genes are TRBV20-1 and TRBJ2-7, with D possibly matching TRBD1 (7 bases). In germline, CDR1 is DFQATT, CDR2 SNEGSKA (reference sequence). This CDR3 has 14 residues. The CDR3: CSAREEGASYERYF. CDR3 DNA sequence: TGCAGTGCTAGAGAGGAGGGGGCCAGCTACGAGCGGTACTTC.

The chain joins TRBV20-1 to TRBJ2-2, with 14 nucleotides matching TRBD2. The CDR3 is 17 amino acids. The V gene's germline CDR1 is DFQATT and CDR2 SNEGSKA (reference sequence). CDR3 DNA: TGCAGCGCGGGGGGACTAGCGGGAGAGGCAAACACCGGGGAGCTGTTTTTT. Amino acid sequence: CSAGGLAGEANTGELFF.

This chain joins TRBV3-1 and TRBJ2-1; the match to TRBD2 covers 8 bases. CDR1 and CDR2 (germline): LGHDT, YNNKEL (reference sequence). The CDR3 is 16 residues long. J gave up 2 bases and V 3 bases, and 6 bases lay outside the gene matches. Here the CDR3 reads CASSQISGRPYNEQFF. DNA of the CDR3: TGTGCCAGCAGCCAGATCAGCGGGAGACCCTACAATGAGCAGTTCTTC.

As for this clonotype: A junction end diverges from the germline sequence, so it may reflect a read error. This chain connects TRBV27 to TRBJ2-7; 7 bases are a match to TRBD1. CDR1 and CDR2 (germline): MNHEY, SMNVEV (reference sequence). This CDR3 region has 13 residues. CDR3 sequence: CASSPTGAYKQYF. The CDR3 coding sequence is TGTGCCAGCAGTCCAACAGGGGCCTACAAGCAGTACTTC.

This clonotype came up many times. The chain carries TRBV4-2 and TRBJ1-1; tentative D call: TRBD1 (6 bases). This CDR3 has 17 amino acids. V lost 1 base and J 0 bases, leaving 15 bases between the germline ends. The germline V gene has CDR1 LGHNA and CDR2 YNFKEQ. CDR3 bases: TGTGCCAGCAGCCAAGGGGCGGGGGCAAGGATGAACACTGAAGCTTTCTTT. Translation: CASSQGAGARMNTEAFF.

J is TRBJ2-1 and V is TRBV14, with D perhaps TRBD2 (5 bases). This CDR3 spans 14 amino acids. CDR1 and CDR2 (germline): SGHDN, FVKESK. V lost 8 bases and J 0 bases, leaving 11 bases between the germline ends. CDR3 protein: CASRRAGSYNEQFF. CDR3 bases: TGTGCCAGCCGTAGGGCGGGCTCCTACAATGAGCAGTTCTTC.

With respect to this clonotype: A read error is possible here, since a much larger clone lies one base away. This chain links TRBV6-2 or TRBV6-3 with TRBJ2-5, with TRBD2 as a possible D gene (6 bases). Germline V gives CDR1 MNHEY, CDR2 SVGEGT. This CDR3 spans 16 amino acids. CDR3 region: CASREKYGSSQETKYF. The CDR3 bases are TGTGCCAGCCGGGAAAAGTACGGGAGCTCGCAGGAGACCAAGTACTTC.

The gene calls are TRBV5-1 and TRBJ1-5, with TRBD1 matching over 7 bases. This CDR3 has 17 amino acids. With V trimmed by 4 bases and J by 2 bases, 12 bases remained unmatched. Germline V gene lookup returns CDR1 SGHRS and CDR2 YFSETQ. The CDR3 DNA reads TGCGCCAGCAGCGCGGGACAGTTCTGGAGGGGCAATCAGCCCCAGCATTTT. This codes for CASSAGQFWRGNQPQHF.

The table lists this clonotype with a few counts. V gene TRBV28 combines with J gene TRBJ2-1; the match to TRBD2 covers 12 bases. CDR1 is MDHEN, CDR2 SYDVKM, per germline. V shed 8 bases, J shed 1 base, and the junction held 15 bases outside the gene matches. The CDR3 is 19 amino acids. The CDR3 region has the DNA TGTGCCAGCGTCACTAAGCGGACTAGCGGGATGTGGTCCTACAATGAGCAGTTCTTC. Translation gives CASVTKRTSGMWSYNEQFF.

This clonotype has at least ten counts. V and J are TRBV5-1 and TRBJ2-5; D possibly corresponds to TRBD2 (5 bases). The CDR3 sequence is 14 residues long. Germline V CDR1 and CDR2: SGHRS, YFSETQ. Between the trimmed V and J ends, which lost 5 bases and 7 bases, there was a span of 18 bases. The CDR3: CASRSSGQEGTQYF. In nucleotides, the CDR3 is TGCGCCAGCAGGAGCAGCGGCCAAGAAGGGACCCAGTACTTC.

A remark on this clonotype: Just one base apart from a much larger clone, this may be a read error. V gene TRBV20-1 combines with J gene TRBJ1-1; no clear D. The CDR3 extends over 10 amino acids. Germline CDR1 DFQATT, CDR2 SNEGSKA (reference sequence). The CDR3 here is CSAREIEALF. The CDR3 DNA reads TGCAGTGCCCGGGAGATTGAAGCTCTCTTT.

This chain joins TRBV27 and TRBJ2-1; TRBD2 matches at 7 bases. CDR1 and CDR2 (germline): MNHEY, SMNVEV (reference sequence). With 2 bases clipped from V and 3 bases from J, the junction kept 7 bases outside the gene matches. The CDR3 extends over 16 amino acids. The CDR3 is CASSLRGSDCYNEQFF. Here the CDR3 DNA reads TGTGCCAGCAGTTTACGCGGGAGCGACTGCTACAATGAGCAGTTCTTC.

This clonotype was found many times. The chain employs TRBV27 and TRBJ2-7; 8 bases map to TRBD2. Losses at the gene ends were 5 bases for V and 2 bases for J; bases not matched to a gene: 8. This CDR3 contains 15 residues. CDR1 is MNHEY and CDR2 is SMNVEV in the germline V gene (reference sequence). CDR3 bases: TGTGCCAGCAGTGAGTTTAGCGGGGAGACCTACGAGCAGTACTTC. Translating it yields CASSEFSGETYEQYF.

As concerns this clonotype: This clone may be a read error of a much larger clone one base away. The CDR3 sequence is CARHMIGFPDRAWTYEQYF. For the CDR3, the DNA is TGTGCCAGACACATGATCGGGTTCCCGGACAGGGCCTGGACCTACGAGCAGTACTTC. The genes are TRBV6-6 and TRBJ2-7, with 8 nucleotides matching TRBD1. The trim removed 9 bases at V and 2 bases at J, leaving 24 bases unmatched. CDR1 and CDR2 (germline): MNHNY, SVGAGI (reference sequence). The CDR3 spans 19 residues.

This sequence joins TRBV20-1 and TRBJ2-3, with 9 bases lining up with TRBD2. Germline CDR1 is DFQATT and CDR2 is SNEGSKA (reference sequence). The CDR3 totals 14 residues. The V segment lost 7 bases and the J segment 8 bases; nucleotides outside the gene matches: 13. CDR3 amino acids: CSESRREGPGTQYF. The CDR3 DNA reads TGCAGTGAATCGAGGCGGGAGGGCCCAGGTACGCAGTATTTT.